This TCR beta chain was profiled in a study of CD39 and CD103 CD8 tumor-infiltrating T cells. Germline-derived CDR1 and CDR2 are SGHAT and FQNNGV. Between the trimmed V and J ends, which lost 2 bases and 11 bases, there was a span of 15 bases. This CDR3 comprises 13 residues. Genomic DNA came from 10,000 to 100,000 sorted cells per subset. Some clones are missing from TCRdb's copy, which holds only in-frame ones; the method was immunoSEQ multiplex PCR. The top ten clones hold about a quarter of a sample with approximately 600 clones, about 67% of them seen once. Whole-study results and caveats: Unlike DN TIL clonotypes, DP TIL clonotypes seldom appeared in blood.

CD39 and CD103 defined DN, SP and DP subsets of CD3+CD4-CD8+CD45RA- TILs. With regard to this clone: Its specificity is unknown.

The source is a human donor with head and neck squamous cell carcinoma. Sequencing input: CD39- CD103+ CD8+ T cells sorted from the tumor. Subset reported: CD103+CD39- single-positive CD45RA- CD8 T cells. The chain employs TRBV11-2 and TRBJ1-1; D gene ambiguous. The CDR3 region has the DNA TGTGCCAGCAGCTTACAGGCTTTATCGGGGGCTTTCTTT. The encoded protein is CASSLQALSGAFF. Variable domain in full (rest from reference TRBV11-2 and TRBJ1-1): EAGVAQSPRYKIIEKRQSVAFWCNPISGHATLYWYQQILGQGPKLLIQFQNNGVVDDSQLPKDRFSAERLKGVDSTLKIQPAKLEDSAVYLCASSLQALSGAFFGQGTRLTVV.